The 22 T cell receptor beta chains presented below share a single source sample, sequenced in a study of blood T cell repertoires in COVID-19. The table came from immunoSEQ multiplex PCR; TCRdb's copy has only in-frame clones and leaves some out. The sample shows hundreds of thousands of clones, approximately 86% of them seen only once. The sample taken for sequencing was PBMCs or T cells enriched from blood (not recorded which). These receptors were obtained from a woman between 40 and 50 years old with acute COVID-19.

This chain joins TRBV13 and TRBJ2-3; D possibly corresponds to TRBD1 (6 bases). Germline CDR1 PRHDT, CDR2 FYEKMQ (reference sequence). This CDR3 is built from 16 residues. V was clipped by 4 bases and J by 3 bases, with 17 bases between them. CDR3 sequence: CASSSPQGWGTDTQYF. The CDR3 region has the DNA TGTGCCAGCAGCTCACCCCAGGGGTGGGGGACAGATACGCAGTATTTT.

This clone was recorded only once. The rearrangement joins TRBV2 to TRBJ2-1; no clear D gene. This CDR3 contains 12 residues. Trimming cost V 3 bases and J 7 bases, with 7 bases left between them. Germline V CDR1 and CDR2: SNHLY, FYNNEI. The CDR3 is CASSDTSNEQFF. The CDR3 nucleotides read TGTGCCAGCAGTGATACAAGTAATGAGCAGTTCTTC.

This clone was seen more than once but under ten times. J is TRBJ1-1 and V is TRBV7-8; D is unresolved. Trimming took 4 bases from V and 7 from J, leaving 22 bases between them. This CDR3 spans 16 amino acids. CDR1 is SGHVS and CDR2 is FQNEAQ in the germline V gene. DNA for the CDR3: TGTGCCAGCAGCTCCACACAAATAACGAAAAACCTTGAAGCTTTCTTT. It translates to CASSSTQITKNLEAFF.

The CDR3 here is CASSLGTGVTKQYF. The CDR3 DNA follows: TGTGCCAGCAGCTTAGGGACAGGGGTGACTAAGCAGTACTTC. V usage is TRBV5-6 and J usage is TRBJ2-7; TRBD1 matches at 10 bases. Germline-derived CDR1 and CDR2 are SGHDT and YYEEEE. The CDR3 spans 14 residues. J gave up 8 bases and V 2 bases, and 7 bases lay outside the gene matches.

V gene TRBV7-2 combines with J gene TRBJ1-3, with D uncertain. Per the germline V gene, CDR1 is SGHTA and CDR2 is FQGNSA. The germline V and J ends were trimmed by 1 base and 6 bases, with 10 bases remaining between them. The CDR3 sequence is 14 residues long. The CDR3 is CASSLDWGENTIYF. The CDR3 DNA reads TGTGCCAGCAGCTTAGACTGGGGAGAAAACACCATATATTTT.

The chain joins TRBV9 to TRBJ2-3; D not resolved. This CDR3 has 12 amino acids. V was trimmed by 5 bases and J by 6 bases, leaving 10 bases between them. Germline V gene lookup returns CDR1 SGDLS and CDR2 YYNGEE. The CDR3 region has the DNA TGTGCCAGCAGTGGCGGCGACGATACGCAGTATTTT. It encodes CASSGGDDTQYF.

The J gene is TRBJ1-3, the V gene TRBV4-3, with D perhaps matching TRBD1 (5 bases). With 0 bases removed from V and 0 bases from J, the gap between germline ends came to 9 bases. CDR3 length: 16 residues. CDR1 and CDR2 (germline): LGHNA, YSLEER. CDR3 DNA sequence: TGCGCCAGCAGCCAAGATACAGGCAGCTCTGGAAACACCATATATTTT. It yields the protein CASSQDTGSSGNTIYF.

This clone has more than one count but fewer than ten. The chain links TRBV27 to TRBJ2-1; no clear D gene. This CDR3 is built from 15 residues. Per the germline V gene, CDR1 is MNHEY and CDR2 is SMNVEV (reference sequence). Trimming stripped 4 bases from V and 5 bases from J, with 15 bases between. In DNA form, the CDR3 reads TGTGCCAGCAGTTCCCGGGTCCTCACGCACAATGAGCAGTTCTTC. Translation gives CASSSRVLTHNEQFF.

This chain joins TRBV18 and TRBJ1-1; D perhaps matches TRBD1 (6 bases). The V gene's germline CDR1 is KGHSH and CDR2 LQKENI. The germline V and J ends were trimmed by 2 bases and 3 bases, with 10 bases remaining between them. This CDR3 has 14 amino acids. The CDR3 sequence is CASSPNRVDTEAFF. The CDR3 DNA reads TGTGCCAGCTCACCAAACAGGGTGGACACTGAAGCTTTCTTT. Full variable domain (rest looked up from reference TRBV18 and TRBJ1-1): NAGVMQNPRHLVRRRGQEARLRCSPMKGHSHVYWYRQLPEEGLKFMVYLQKENIIDESGMPKERFSAEFPKEGPSILRIQQVVRGDSAAYFCASSPNRVDTEAFFGQGTRLTVV.

CDR3 in DNA: TGTGCCAGCAGCCCAGGAGGCGGGTGGGGAAACACCATATATTTT. This codes for CASSPGGGWGNTIYF. This rearrangement joins TRBV3-1 (or the pseudogene TRBV3-2) to TRBJ1-3; no clear D gene. Germline CDR1 LGHDT, CDR2 YNNKEL (reference sequence). The CDR3 spans 15 residues. V lost 4 bases, J lost 4 bases, and 14 bases lay in between.

The gene calls are TRBV3-1 (or the pseudogene TRBV3-2) and TRBJ1-2; D remains unclear. CDR3 length: 16 amino acids. V dropped 0 bases and J dropped 3 bases, with 14 bases sitting between them. Germline V gene lookup returns CDR1 LGHDT and CDR2 YNNKEL (reference sequence). In DNA form, the CDR3 reads TGTGCCAGCAGCCAAGAACCTCAGGTTGATTACTATGGCTACACCTTC. Translated, it gives CASSQEPQVDYYGYTF.

J is TRBJ1-4 and V is TRBV28; TRBD1 might be the D (5 bases). This CDR3 spans 15 amino acids. The V end was cut by 2 bases, the J end by 7 bases, with 14 bases between. Germline V CDR1 and CDR2: MDHEN, SYDVKM. This CDR3 is CASSLGTRVGEKLFF. CDR3 nucleotide sequence: TGTGCCAGCAGTTTAGGTACCAGGGTTGGTGAAAAACTGTTTTTT.

The chain employs TRBV9 and TRBJ2-3; 7 bases are a match to TRBD2. J gave up 1 base and V 4 bases, and 9 bases lay outside the gene matches. CDR1 and CDR2 from the germline V gene are SGDLS and YYNGEE. The CDR3 loop spans 16 amino acids. CDR3 nucleotide sequence: TGTGCCAGCAGCTGGGGAGGGCCGAGGGGCACAGATACGCAGTATTTT. Its translation is CASSWGGPRGTDTQYF.

The chain uses TRBV6-2 or TRBV6-3 and TRBJ2-2, with 9 bases aligning to TRBD2. J lost 1 base, V lost 6 bases, and 9 bases had no gene match. The CDR3 is 17 amino acids. CDR1 MNHEY and CDR2 SVGEGT come from the germline V gene. The CDR3 bases are TGTGCCAGCAGCCCCCGAAGCGGGAGGAGGAACACCGGGGAGCTGTTTTTT. As protein: CASSPRSGRRNTGELFF.

V is TRBV18 and J is TRBJ2-1, with 9 nucleotides matching TRBD2. The CDR3 runs 16 residues. CDR1 is KGHSH, CDR2 LQKENI, per germline. J lost 5 bases, V lost 5 bases, and 10 bases had no gene match. The CDR3 bases are TGTGCCAGCTCATCGGTACGGACTAGCGTAAACAATGAGCAGTTCTTC. Translation: CASSSVRTSVNNEQFF.

The chain employs TRBV28 and TRBJ2-7, with 8 bases that match TRBD1. V shed 5 bases and J 3 bases; nucleotides not matched to a gene: 9. CDR3 size: 15 residues. Germline V gives CDR1 MDHEN, CDR2 SYDVKM. This CDR3 is CASSPGQGTYYEQYF. In DNA form, the CDR3 reads TGTGCCAGCAGTCCTGGACAGGGAACGTACTACGAGCAGTACTTC. The whole variable domain, remainder taken from reference TRBV28 and TRBJ2-7, is DVKVTQSSRYLVKRTGEKVFLECVQDMDHENMFWYRQDPGLGLRLIYFSYDVKMKEKGDIPEGYSVSREKKERFSLILESASTNQTSMYLCASSPGQGTYYEQYFGPGTRLTVT.

The chain has TRBV5-6 and TRBJ2-1; 8 bases are a match to TRBD1. Trimming took 7 bases from V and 3 from J; bases not matched to a gene: 12. Germline CDR1 and CDR2: SGHDT and YYEEEE. This CDR3 contains 16 residues. The CDR3 spells CASVRGLGTGYNEQFF. DNA of the CDR3: TGTGCCAGCGTCAGGGGCCTTGGGACAGGCTACAATGAGCAGTTCTTC. Supplemented by reference TRBV5-6 and TRBJ2-1, the full variable domain reads DAGVTQSPTHLIKTRGQQVTLRCSPKSGHDTVSWYQQALGQGPQFIFQYYEEEERQRGNFPDRFSGHQFPNYSSELNVNALLLGDSALYLCASVRGLGTGYNEQFFGPGTRLTVL.

The V call is TRBV7-6, the J call TRBJ1-1; D may be TRBD1 (5 bases). The V gene lost 4 bases and the J gene lost 4 bases, with 19 bases spanning the gap. This CDR3 has 16 amino acids. Per germline, CDR1 SGHVS and CDR2 FNYEAQ. The chain's CDR3 is CASSSPAGGGGTEAFF. The CDR3 DNA reads TGTGCCAGCAGCTCCCCCGCGGGGGGAGGTGGCACTGAAGCTTTCTTT. The variable domain in full, completed from reference TRBV7-6 and TRBJ1-1, reads GAGVSQSPRYKVTKRGQDVALRCDPISGHVSLYWYRQALGQGPEFLTYFNYEAQQDKSGLPNDRFSAERPEGSISTLTIQRTEQRDSAMYRCASSSPAGGGGTEAFFGQGTRLTVV.

The chain uses TRBV3-1 (or the pseudogene TRBV3-2) and TRBJ2-5, with 9 nucleotides matching TRBD2. The CDR3 spans 19 residues. CDR1 and CDR2 (germline): LGHDT, YNNKEL (reference sequence). V lost 4 bases, J lost 7 bases, and 22 bases stayed unmatched. CDR3 region: CASSLTGGGSGGKGGTQYF. The CDR3 bases are TGTGCCAGCAGCCTAACTGGTGGGGGTAGCGGGGGTAAGGGAGGGACCCAGTACTTC.

V gene TRBV14 combines with J gene TRBJ2-3, with 11 nucleotides matching TRBD2. V dropped 1 base and J dropped 0; count of bases not matched to a gene: 18. CDR3 length: 22 residues. The germline gives CDR1 SGHDN, CDR2 FVKESK. CDR3 region: CASSQGRLASGRMGSSTDTQYF. In nucleotides, the CDR3 is TGTGCCAGCAGCCAAGGACGCCTGGCTAGCGGGAGGATGGGCTCTAGCACAGATACGCAGTATTTT.

CDR3 DNA sequence: TGTGCCAGCAGTGCATACAGGGGTCCTGTAGAGCATTTT. Translation gives CASSAYRGPVEHF. The rearrangement links TRBV2 to TRBJ1-5; the match to TRBD1 covers 7 bases. Germline V gene lookup returns CDR1 SNHLY and CDR2 FYNNEI. The CDR3 is 13 residues long. The ends lost 4 bases at V and 14 bases at J; junction bases unmatched: 11.

The V call is TRBV7-9, the J call TRBJ2-3; TRBD2 aligns across 15 bases. CDR1 is SEHNR, CDR2 FQNEAQ, per germline (reference sequence). The CDR3 covers 17 residues. The V segment lost 4 bases and the J segment 2 bases; nucleotides outside the gene matches: 4. The CDR3 loop is CASSSGTSGRPTDTQYF. CDR3 coding DNA: TGTGCCAGCAGCTCCGGGACTAGCGGGAGGCCCACAGATACGCAGTATTTT.